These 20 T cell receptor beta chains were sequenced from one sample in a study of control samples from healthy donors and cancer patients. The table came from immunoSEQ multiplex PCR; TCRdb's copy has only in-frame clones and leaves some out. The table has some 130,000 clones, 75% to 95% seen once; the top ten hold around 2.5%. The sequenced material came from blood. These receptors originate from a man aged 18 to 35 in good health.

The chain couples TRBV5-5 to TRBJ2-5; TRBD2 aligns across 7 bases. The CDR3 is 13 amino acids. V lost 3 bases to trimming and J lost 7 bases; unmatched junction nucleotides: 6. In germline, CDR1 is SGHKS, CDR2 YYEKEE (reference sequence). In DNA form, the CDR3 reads TGTGCCAGCAGCTGGGCTAGCGGTGGGACCCAGTACTTC. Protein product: CASSWASGGTQYF.

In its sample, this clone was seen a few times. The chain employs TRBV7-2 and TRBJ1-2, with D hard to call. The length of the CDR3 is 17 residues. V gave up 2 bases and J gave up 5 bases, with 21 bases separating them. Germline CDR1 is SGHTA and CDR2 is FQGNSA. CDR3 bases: TGTGCCAGCAGCTTATCAACACCTATGGACGGTATTTATGGCTACACCTTC. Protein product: CASSLSTPMDGIYGYTF. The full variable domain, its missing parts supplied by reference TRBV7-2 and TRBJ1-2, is GAGVSQSPSNKVTEKGKDVELRCDPISGHTALYWYRQSLGQGLEFLIYFQGNSAPDKSGLPSDRFSAERTGGSVSTLTIQRTQQEDSAVYLCASSLSTPMDGIYGYTFGSGTRLTVV.

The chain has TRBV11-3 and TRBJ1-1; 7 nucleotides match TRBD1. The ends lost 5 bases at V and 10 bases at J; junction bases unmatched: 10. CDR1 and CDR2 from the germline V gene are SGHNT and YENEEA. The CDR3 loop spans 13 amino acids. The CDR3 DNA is TGTGCCAGCAGCCAACGACAGGGACGGGGAGCTTTCTTT. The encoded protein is CASSQRQGRGAFF.

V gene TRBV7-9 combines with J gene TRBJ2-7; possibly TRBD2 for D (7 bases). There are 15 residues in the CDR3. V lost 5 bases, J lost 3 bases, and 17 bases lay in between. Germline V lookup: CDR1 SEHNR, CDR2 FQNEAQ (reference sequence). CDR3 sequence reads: CASSGGGAGVYEQYF. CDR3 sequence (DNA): TGTGCCAGCAGCGGAGGGGGGGCCGGAGTCTACGAGCAGTACTTC.

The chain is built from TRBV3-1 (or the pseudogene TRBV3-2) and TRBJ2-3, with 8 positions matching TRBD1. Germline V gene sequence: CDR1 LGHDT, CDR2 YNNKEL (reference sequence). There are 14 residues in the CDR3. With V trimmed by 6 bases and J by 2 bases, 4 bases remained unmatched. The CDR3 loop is CASRDRDLTDTQYF. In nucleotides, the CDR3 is TGTGCCAGCAGGGACAGGGACCTCACAGATACGCAGTATTTT.

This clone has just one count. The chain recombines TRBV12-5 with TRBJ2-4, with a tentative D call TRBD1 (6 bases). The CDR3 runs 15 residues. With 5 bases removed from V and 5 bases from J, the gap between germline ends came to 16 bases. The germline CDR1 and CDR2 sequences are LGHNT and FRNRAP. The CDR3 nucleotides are TGTGCTAGTGGTACAACCCCAGGGGACGAAAACATTCAGTACTTC. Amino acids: CASGTTPGDENIQYF.

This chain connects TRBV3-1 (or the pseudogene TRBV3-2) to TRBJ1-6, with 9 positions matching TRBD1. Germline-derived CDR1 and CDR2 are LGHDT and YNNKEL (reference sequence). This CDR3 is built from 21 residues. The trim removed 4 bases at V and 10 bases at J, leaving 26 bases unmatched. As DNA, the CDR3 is TGTGCCAGCAGCCGGAGGTATATCGGCGGACAGGGGAATTCGGGAGGCTCACCCCTCCACTTT. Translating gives CASSRRYIGGQGNSGGSPLHF.

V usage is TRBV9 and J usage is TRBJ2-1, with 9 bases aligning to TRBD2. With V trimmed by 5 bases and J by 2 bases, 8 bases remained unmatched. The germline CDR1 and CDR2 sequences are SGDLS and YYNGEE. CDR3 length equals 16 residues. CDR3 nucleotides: TGTGCCAGCAGTGGTGGGGCTAGCGGGACCTACAATGAGCAGTTCTTC. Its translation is CASSGGASGTYNEQFF. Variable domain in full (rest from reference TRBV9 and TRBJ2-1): DSGVTQTPKHLITATGQRVTLRCSPRSGDLSVYWYQQSLDQGLQFLIQYYNGEERAKGNILERFSAQQFPDLHSELNLSSLELGDSALYFCASSGGASGTYNEQFFGPGTRLTVL.

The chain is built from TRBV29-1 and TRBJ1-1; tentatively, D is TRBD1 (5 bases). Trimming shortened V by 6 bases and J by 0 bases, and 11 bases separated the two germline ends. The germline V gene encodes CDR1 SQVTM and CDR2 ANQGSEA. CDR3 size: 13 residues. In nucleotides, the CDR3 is TGCAGCGTCGGGACCTCGCTGAACACTGAAGCTTTCTTT. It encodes CSVGTSLNTEAFF.

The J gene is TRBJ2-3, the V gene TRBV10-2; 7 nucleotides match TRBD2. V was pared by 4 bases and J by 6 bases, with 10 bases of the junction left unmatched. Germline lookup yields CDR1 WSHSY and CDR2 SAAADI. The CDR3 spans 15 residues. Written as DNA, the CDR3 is TGCGCCAGCAGTGGGCCGGAGCGGGGACGGGATACGCAGTATTTT. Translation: CASSGPERGRDTQYF.

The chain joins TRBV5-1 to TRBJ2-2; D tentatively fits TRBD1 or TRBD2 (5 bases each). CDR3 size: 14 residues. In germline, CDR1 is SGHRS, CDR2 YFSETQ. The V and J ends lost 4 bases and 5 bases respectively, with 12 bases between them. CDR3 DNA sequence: TGCGCCAGCAGCCCCGTGGGGACGACCGGGGAGCTGTTTTTT. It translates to CASSPVGTTGELFF. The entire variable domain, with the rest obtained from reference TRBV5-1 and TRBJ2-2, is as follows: KAGVTQTPRYLIKTRGQQVTLSCSPISGHRSVSWYQQTPGQGLQFLFEYFSETQRNKGNFPGRFSGRQFSNSRSEMNVSTLELGDSALYLCASSPVGTTGELFFGEGSRLTVL.

CDR3 in amino acids: CASRPDRGGYGYTF. The CDR3, as DNA: TGTGCCAGCAGGCCTGACAGGGGAGGGTATGGCTACACCTTC. The chain carries TRBV6-5 and TRBJ1-2, with TRBD1 identical over 8 bases. The CDR3 contains 14 residues. Germline CDR1 MNHEY, CDR2 SVGAGI. The trim removed 6 bases at V and 5 bases at J, leaving 8 bases unmatched.

CDR3 coding DNA: TGTGCCAGCAGCCTGGGACTAGCGGGAGGGGAGACCCAGTACTTC. Translating gives CASSLGLAGGETQYF. This rearrangement joins TRBV6-2 or TRBV6-3 to TRBJ2-5; 16 positions agree with TRBD2. CDR3 length equals 15 residues. Germline-derived CDR1 and CDR2 are MNHEY and SVGEGT. V gave up 6 bases and J gave up 5 bases; unmatched junction bases: 3.

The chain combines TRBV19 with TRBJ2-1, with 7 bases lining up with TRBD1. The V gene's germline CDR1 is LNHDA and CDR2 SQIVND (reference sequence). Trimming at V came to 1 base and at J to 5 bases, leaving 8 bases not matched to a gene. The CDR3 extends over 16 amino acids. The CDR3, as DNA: TGTGCCAGTAGTATAGGAGGGGGCCCGACCCACAATGAGCAGTTCTTC. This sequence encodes CASSIGGGPTHNEQFF.

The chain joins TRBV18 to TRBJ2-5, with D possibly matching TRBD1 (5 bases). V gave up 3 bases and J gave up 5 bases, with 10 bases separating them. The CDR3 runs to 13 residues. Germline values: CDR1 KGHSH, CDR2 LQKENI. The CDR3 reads CASSPDMRETQYF. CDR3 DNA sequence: TGTGCCAGCTCACCGGACATGCGGGAGACCCAGTACTTC.

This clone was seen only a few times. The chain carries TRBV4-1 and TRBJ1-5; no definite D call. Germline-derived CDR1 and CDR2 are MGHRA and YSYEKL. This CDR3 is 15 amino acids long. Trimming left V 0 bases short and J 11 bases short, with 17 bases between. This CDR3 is CASSQELGTISAQHF. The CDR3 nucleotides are TGCGCCAGCAGCCAAGAACTCGGTACAATCTCAGCCCAGCATTTT.

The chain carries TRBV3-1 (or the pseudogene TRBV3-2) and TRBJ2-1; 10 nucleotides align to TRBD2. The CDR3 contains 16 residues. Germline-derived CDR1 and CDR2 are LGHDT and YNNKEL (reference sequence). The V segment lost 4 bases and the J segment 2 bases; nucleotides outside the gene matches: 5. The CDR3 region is CASSRLLAGAYNEQFF. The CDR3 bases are TGTGCCAGCAGCCGACTTCTAGCGGGAGCCTACAATGAGCAGTTCTTC.

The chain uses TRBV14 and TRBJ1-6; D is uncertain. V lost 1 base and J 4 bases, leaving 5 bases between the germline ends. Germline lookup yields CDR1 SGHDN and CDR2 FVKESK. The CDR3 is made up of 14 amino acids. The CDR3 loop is CASSQVLYNSPLHF. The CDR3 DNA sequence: TGTGCCAGCAGCCAAGTTCTTTATAATTCACCCCTCCACTTT.

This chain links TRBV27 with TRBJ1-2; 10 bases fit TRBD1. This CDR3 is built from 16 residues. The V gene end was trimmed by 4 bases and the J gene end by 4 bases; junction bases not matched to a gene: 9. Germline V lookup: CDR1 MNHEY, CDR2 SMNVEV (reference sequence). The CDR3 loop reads CASSSHPGQGIYGYTF. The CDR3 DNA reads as TGTGCCAGCAGTTCGCATCCGGGACAGGGGATCTATGGCTACACCTTC.

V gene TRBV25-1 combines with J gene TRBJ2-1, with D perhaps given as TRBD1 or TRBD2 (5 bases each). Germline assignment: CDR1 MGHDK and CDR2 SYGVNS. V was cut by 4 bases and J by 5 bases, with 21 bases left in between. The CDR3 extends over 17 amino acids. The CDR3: CASSGAPGTKAHNEQFF. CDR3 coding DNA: TGTGCCAGCAGTGGAGCCCCCGGGACGAAGGCCCACAATGAGCAGTTCTTC.